This T cell receptor beta chain derives from a study of T-cell reconstitution after alpha-beta-depleted transplantation in children. During its preparation, the TCRbeta library received unique molecular identifiers. TCRdb re-called the PCR reads through MiXCR, storing one row per CDR3 protein. Among fewer than 1 million distinct CDR3 sequences listed, around 15% were seen once. CDR1 and CDR2 (germline): MNHEY, SMNVEV (reference sequence). The CDR3 totals 15 residues. V lost 2 bases to trimming and J lost 2 bases; unmatched junction nucleotides: 3. The sequence derives from a male patient younger than 18 who had a stem cell transplant for acute lymphoblastic leukemia, so the T cells may come from the graft donor. This material consisted of PBMCs, mostly from graft donor cells, taken 360 days after TCRalphabeta/CD19-depleted stem cell transplant. The gene calls are TRBV27 and TRBJ2-5; 9 bases agree with TRBD2. The CDR3 protein is CASSLAGGIQETQYF. CDR3 nucleotide sequence: TGTGCCAGCAGTTTAGCGGGAGGGATTCAAGAGACCCAGTACTTC.